This TCR beta chain was retrieved from a study of blood T cell repertoires in COVID-19. Participants spanned ages about 18 to 100 years and resided in 20 to 30 US areas. The CDR3 extends over 15 amino acids. The V end was cut by 2 bases, the J end by 4 bases, with 9 bases between. Germline CDR1 reads MNHNY; CDR2 reads SVGAGI (reference sequence). Generated by immunoSEQ multiplex PCR, the TCRdb table keeps only in-frame clones and is missing some. This sample has under 200,000 clones, with more than 65% found just once. There are many counts of this clone. The sequenced sample consisted of PBMCs or T cells enriched from blood (not recorded which). This receptor was identified in a woman aged 40-49 years with acute COVID-19. The rearrangement links TRBV6-6 to TRBJ2-6; perhaps TRBD1 as D (5 bases). In DNA, the CDR3 is TGTGCCAGCAGTTACGGGGCGCTGGGGGCCAACGTCCTGACTTTC. Protein product: CASSYGALGANVLTF.